Presented here are 17 T cell receptor beta chains from one specimen sequenced in a study of cytomegalovirus exposure and HLA in healthy donors. The PCR was carried out with 60 Vbeta primers and 13 Jbeta primers. Assay: immunoSEQ multiplex PCR; the TCRdb copy retains only in-frame clones and omits some. The sample shows 80,000 to 100,000 clones, and 0.45% to 0.7% sits with its ten largest clones. The specimen sequenced was PBMCs. The receptors come from a man in his fifties or sixties in good health and CMV-seronegative.

The chain uses TRBV2 and TRBJ1-2, with D hard to call. V lost 6 bases and J lost 1, with 12 bases in between. The CDR3 loop spans 14 amino acids. The germline gives CDR1 SNHLY, CDR2 FYNNEI. CDR3 region: CASRSPTVNYGYTF. The CDR3 DNA is TGTGCCAGCAGATCCCCCACGGTTAACTATGGCTACACCTTC. Complete variable domain (other parts from reference TRBV2 and TRBJ1-2): EPEVTQTPSHQVTQMGQEVILRCVPISNHLYFYWYRQILGQKVEFLVSFYNNEISEKSEIFDDQFSVERPDGSNFTLKIRSTKLEDSAMYFCASRSPTVNYGYTFGSGTRLTVV.

On this clone itself: One junction end disagrees with the germline gene, perhaps due to a read error. The CDR3 sequence: CASSLDRGLGPETQYF. The CDR3 DNA sequence: TGTGCTAGCAGCTTAGATCGAGGGTTGGGCCCAGAGACCCAGTACTTC. V is TRBV7-7 and J is TRBJ2-5; the D gene is possibly TRBD2 (5 bases). The CDR3 runs to 16 residues. Germline CDR1 SSHAT, CDR2 FNYEAQ (reference sequence). The full variable domain, completed using reference TRBV7-7 and TRBJ2-5, is GAGVSQSPRYKVTKRGQDVTLRCDPISSHATLYWYQQALGQGPEFLTYFNYEAQPDKSGLPSDRFSAERPEGSISTLTIQRTEQRDSAMYRCASSLDRGLGPETQYFGPGTRLLVL.

The J gene is TRBJ2-7, the V gene TRBV28; D is possibly TRBD2 (6 bases). CDR3 length: 15 residues. V was shortened by 6 bases and J by 3 bases, with 18 bases between the two germline ends. From germline, CDR1 is MDHEN and CDR2 SYDVKM. This chain's CDR3 is CASSFAAHGGYEQYF. The CDR3 DNA reads TGTGCCAGCAGCTTCGCCGCGCACGGGGGCTACGAGCAGTACTTC.

J is TRBJ1-2 and V is TRBV28, with TRBD1 matching 7 bases. The V gene end was trimmed by 4 bases and the J gene end by 7 bases; junction bases not matched to a gene: 12. The CDR3 is 15 amino acids. From germline, CDR1 is MDHEN and CDR2 SYDVKM. The CDR3 nucleotides are TGTGCCAGCAGTTCCACAGGGGCCGCCGGGGGTGGCTACACCTTC. Its protein is CASSSTGAAGGGYTF.

The chain links TRBV5-4 to TRBJ2-7; TRBD1 matches 8 bases. J lost 4 bases, V lost 5 bases, and 11 bases had no gene match. Germline V lookup: CDR1 SGHNT, CDR2 YYREEE (reference sequence). CDR3 size: 15 residues. CDR3 sequence reads: CASSVNGQGAYEQYF. CDR3 DNA sequence: TGTGCCAGCAGTGTGAACGGCCAGGGGGCTTACGAGCAGTACTTC.

V is TRBV15 and J is TRBJ2-7; D perhaps matches TRBD1 (5 bases). V was cut by 3 bases and J by 3 bases, with 9 bases left in between. Germline assignment: CDR1 LNHNV and CDR2 YYDKDF (reference sequence). The CDR3 is 13 amino acids. The CDR3 loop reads CATSSDRNYEQYF. DNA of the CDR3: TGTGCCACCAGCAGTGACAGAAACTACGAGCAGTACTTC.

This rearrangement joins TRBV6-6 to TRBJ2-3; no reliable D call. V was pared by 3 bases and J by 0 bases, with 7 bases between. Germline V gene sequence: CDR1 MNHNY, CDR2 SVGAGI (reference sequence). CDR3 length: 14 residues. The CDR3 nucleotides read TGTGCCAGCAGTTATTCAGAAAGCACAGATACGCAGTATTTT. Amino acids: CASSYSESTDTQYF.

The rearrangement joins TRBV9 to TRBJ2-3, with D hard to call. This CDR3 spans 15 amino acids. The germline gives CDR1 SGDLS, CDR2 YYNGEE. The V end lost 4 bases, the J end lost 4 bases, and 16 bases lay between the germline ends. CDR3 in amino acids: CASSRVHREADTQYF. The CDR3 DNA reads TGTGCCAGCAGCCGAGTCCACCGCGAGGCAGATACGCAGTATTTT.

This rearrangement joins TRBV19 to TRBJ2-1, with D hard to call. Germline V gene sequence: CDR1 LNHDA, CDR2 SQIVND (reference sequence). CDR3 length equals 12 residues. The V gene lost 5 bases and the J gene lost 5 bases, with 7 bases spanning the gap. This CDR3 reads CASSQLHNEQFF. The CDR3 region has the DNA TGTGCCAGTAGTCAGTTACACAATGAGCAGTTCTTC.

This chain uses TRBV6-6 with TRBJ1-1, with D hard to call. Trimming shortened V by 6 bases and J by 6 bases, and 11 bases separated the two germline ends. Germline V lookup: CDR1 MNHNY, CDR2 SVGAGI (reference sequence). The CDR3 sequence is 12 residues long. The CDR3 here is CASSRGGAEAFF. The CDR3 bases are TGTGCCAGCAGCCGCGGCGGGGCTGAAGCTTTCTTT.

The chain links TRBV7-6 to TRBJ1-6, with D hard to call. CDR3 length: 15 residues. V lost 4 bases to trimming and J lost 7 bases, with 14 bases between them. CDR1 SGHVS and CDR2 FNYEAQ come from the germline V gene. The CDR3 DNA sequence: TGTGCCAGCAGCTCTGCGGCCCTCGGAAATTCACCCCTCCACTTT. This translates into CASSSAALGNSPLHF.

The V and J genes are TRBV19 and TRBJ1-5; 9 nucleotides line up with TRBD1. CDR1 and CDR2 (germline): LNHDA, SQIVND (reference sequence). The CDR3 has 15 amino acids. Germline trimming cut 6 bases from V and 3 bases from J; bases unmatched to any gene: 6. The CDR3 is CASSRRDRDNQPQHF. The CDR3 DNA sequence: TGTGCCAGTAGCCGCAGGGACAGGGACAATCAGCCCCAGCATTTT. The whole variable domain, filled in from reference TRBV19 and TRBJ1-5, reads DGGITQSPKYLFRKEGQNVTLSCEQNLNHDAMYWYRQDPGQGLRLIYYSQIVNDFQKGDIAEGYSVSREKKESFPLTVTSAQKNPTAFYLCASSRRDRDNQPQHFGDGTRLSIL.

The chain is built from TRBV4-1 and TRBJ2-7; 8 bases align to TRBD1. The germline CDR1 and CDR2 sequences are MGHRA and YSYEKL. Losses at the gene ends were 1 base for V and 6 bases for J; bases not matched to a gene: 14. CDR3 length equals 17 residues. CDR3 sequence: CASSQAGVRSGGSEQYF. The CDR3 region has the DNA TGCGCCAGCAGCCAAGCTGGAGTTCGGTCAGGGGGCTCCGAGCAGTACTTC.

The genes are TRBV5-1 and TRBJ2-1; D may be TRBD1 (6 bases). Trimming removed 2 bases at V and 0 bases at J, with 9 bases between. Per germline, CDR1 SGHRS and CDR2 YFSETQ. CDR3 length: 15 amino acids. The CDR3 loop reads CASSLGQSSYNEQFF. For the CDR3, the DNA is TGCGCCAGCAGCTTAGGACAGAGCTCCTACAATGAGCAGTTCTTC.

The rearrangement links TRBV11-2 to TRBJ2-2, with D hard to call. With 3 bases removed from V and 4 bases from J, the gap between germline ends came to 3 bases. CDR3 length: 12 residues. Looked up from germline, CDR1 is SGHAT and CDR2 is FQNNGV. In nucleotides, the CDR3 is TGTGCCAGCAGCTTCTCCACCGGGGAGCTGTTTTTT. This sequence encodes CASSFSTGELFF.

The chain joins TRBV27 to TRBJ2-5; tentative D call: TRBD1 (6 bases). The germline V gene encodes CDR1 MNHEY and CDR2 SMNVEV (reference sequence). This CDR3 is built from 13 residues. Trimming removed 8 bases from V and 5 bases from J, with 15 bases in between. The CDR3 is CASGPGALETQYF. CDR3 DNA sequence: TGTGCCAGCGGTCCAGGGGCTTTGGAGACCCAGTACTTC.

The rearrangement joins TRBV10-1 to TRBJ2-5; 10 nucleotides align to TRBD2. CDR1 is WNHNN, CDR2 SYGVQD, per germline (reference sequence). V trimming: 3 bases; J trimming: 5 bases; junction bases outside the gene matches: 3. The CDR3 length is 14 residues. This chain's CDR3 is CASSEGTSEETQYF. In DNA, the CDR3 is TGCGCCAGCAGTGAAGGGACTAGCGAGGAGACCCAGTACTTC.